This TCR beta chain was observed in a study of cytomegalovirus exposure and HLA in healthy donors. The wider study: Researchers previously reported finding 117 million unique TCR beta sequences from some 180 million T cells. General study findings and limits: The study listed approximately 160 cytomegalovirus-associated TCR beta chains. In presence/absence analyses, roughly uniform sequencing depth across donors was assumed.

13 Jbeta primers and 60 Vbeta primers were used for the PCR. TCRdb's copy holds only in-frame clones and misses some; the assay was immunoSEQ multiplex PCR. The sample lists roughly 140,000 clones, approximately 79% seen once, with around 6.6% in the top ten. Germline loops: CDR1 SGHAT, CDR2 FQNNGV. V lost 7 bases, J lost 8 bases, and 15 bases lay in between. CDR3 length equals 13 residues. Concerning this clone itself: No antigen is known for it.

Sequenced material: PBMCs. The genes are TRBV11-2 and TRBJ2-1, with a tentative D call TRBD1 (6 bases). This receptor was identified in a woman in her fifties or sixties in good health and CMV-seropositive. CDR3 loop: CASTNQGRYEQFF. The CDR3 region has the DNA TGTGCCAGCACCAACCAGGGGAGATATGAGCAGTTCTTC.